The 15 T cell receptor beta chains reported below all come from one sample, sequenced in a study of siplizumab effects on memory and regulatory T cells. Produced via immunoSEQ multiplex PCR; TCRdb's table is partial and in-frame only. The sample comprises approximately 120,000 clones, about 92% of which are singletons, and around 0.73% rests with the top ten. The sequenced sample consisted of Tregs sorted from blood. The receptor set was obtained from a human donor in good health.

The V call is TRBV5-1, the J call TRBJ2-1; no definite D call. This CDR3 region has 15 residues. The V gene's germline CDR1 is SGHRS and CDR2 YFSETQ. With 2 bases removed from V and 3 bases from J, the gap between germline ends came to 12 bases. The CDR3 loop reads CASSLPLVSYNEQFF. As DNA, the CDR3 is TGCGCCAGCAGCTTACCCTTAGTTAGCTACAATGAGCAGTTCTTC.

V gene TRBV27 combines with J gene TRBJ1-4; D is possibly TRBD1 (6 bases). Germline-derived CDR1 and CDR2 are MNHEY and SMNVEV (reference sequence). With 5 bases removed from V and 10 bases from J, the gap between germline ends came to 20 bases. The CDR3 contains 15 residues. The CDR3 DNA sequence: TGTGCCAGCAGTCCACCCCAGGGTATAGGGGGAAAACTGTTTTTT. Its translation is CASSPPQGIGGKLFF. Full variable domain (missing parts from reference TRBV27 and TRBJ1-4): EAQVTQNPRYLITVTGKKLTVTCSQNMNHEYMSWYRQDPGLGLRQIYYSMNVEVTDKGDVPEGYKVSRKEKRNFPLILESPSPNQTSLYFCASSPPQGIGGKLFFGSGTQLSVL.

The gene calls are TRBV15 and TRBJ2-5; TRBD1 or TRBD2 may be the D gene (7 bases each). The V gene lost 8 bases and the J gene lost 7 bases, with 23 bases spanning the gap. Germline V gives CDR1 LNHNV, CDR2 YYDKDF (reference sequence). CDR3 size: 15 residues. The CDR3 nucleotides read TGTGCCACCTTGCAGGGGGACTATGCCGGGGGGACCCAGTACTTC. It specifies CATLQGDYAGGTQYF. The full variable domain, in which reference TRBV15 and TRBJ2-5 provide the parts outside the CDR3, is DAMVIQNPRYQVTQFGKPVTLSCSQTLNHNVMYWYQQKSSQAPKLLFHYYDKDFNNEADTPDNFQSRRPNTSFCFLDIRSPGLGDTAMYLCATLQGDYAGGTQYFGPGTRLLVL.

The chain carries TRBV30 and TRBJ1-2; D remains unclear. Between the trimmed V and J ends, which lost 2 bases and 6 bases, there was a span of 10 bases. The CDR3 extends over 12 amino acids. Germline loops: CDR1 GTSNPN, CDR2 SVGIG (reference sequence). The CDR3 here is CAWSRKVDGYTF. As DNA, the CDR3 is TGTGCCTGGAGTCGCAAAGTGGATGGCTACACCTTC. The full variable domain, in which reference TRBV30 and TRBJ1-2 provide the parts outside the CDR3, is SQTIHQWPATLVQPVGSPLSLECTVEGTSNPNLYWYRQAAGRGLQLLFYSVGIGQISSEVPQNLSASRPQDRQFILSSKKLLLSDSGFYLCAWSRKVDGYTFGSGTRLTVV.

The chain has TRBV11-2 and TRBJ2-7; tentative D call: TRBD1 (5 bases). Deletions cut 3 bases from V and 2 bases from J, with 11 bases between. This CDR3 has 14 residues. Germline lookup yields CDR1 SGHAT and CDR2 FQNNGV. The DNA for the CDR3 is TGTGCCAGCAGCTTTAGCCGACAGACCTACGAGCAGTACTTC. Encoded protein: CASSFSRQTYEQYF.

V gene TRBV7-9 combines with J gene TRBJ2-7, with D perhaps TRBD1 (6 bases). The V end lost 5 bases, the J end lost 0 bases, and 17 bases lay between the germline ends. CDR3 length equals 16 residues. The germline V gene encodes CDR1 SEHNR and CDR2 FQNEAQ (reference sequence). The chain's CDR3 is CASSPPSGRGSYEQYF. The CDR3, as DNA: TGTGCCAGCAGCCCCCCAAGTGGCAGGGGCTCCTACGAGCAGTACTTC.

The chain joins TRBV5-4 to TRBJ1-1, with no clear D. The germline V and J ends were trimmed by 0 bases and 4 bases, with 10 bases remaining between them. Germline V lookup: CDR1 SGHNT, CDR2 YYREEE (reference sequence). The CDR3 runs to 14 residues. This CDR3 reads CASSLEGWATEAFF. For the CDR3, the DNA is TGTGCCAGCAGCTTGGAAGGGTGGGCCACTGAAGCTTTCTTT.

This chain connects TRBV10-2 to TRBJ1-2; D is unresolved. The CDR3 has 14 residues. Germline V gene data show CDR1 as WSHSY and CDR2 as SAAADI. V lost 4 bases, J lost 3 bases, and 12 bases lay in between. The CDR3 is CASSALGGDYGYTF. Here the CDR3 DNA reads TGCGCCAGCAGTGCCCTCGGAGGTGACTATGGCTACACCTTC.

This clone has just a few counts. V and J are TRBV5-1 and TRBJ2-7; 10 nucleotides align to TRBD2. From germline, CDR1 is SGHRS and CDR2 YFSETQ. This CDR3 comprises 24 residues. With 0 bases clipped from V and 1 base from J, the junction kept 28 bases outside the gene matches. CDR3 protein: CASSLAPTGISSSGSPPRSYEQYF. In DNA form, the CDR3 reads TGCGCCAGCAGCTTGGCCCCTACAGGGATTTCGTCTAGCGGGAGTCCCCCCAGATCCTACGAGCAGTACTTC. The whole variable domain, remainder taken from reference TRBV5-1 and TRBJ2-7, is KAGVTQTPRYLIKTRGQQVTLSCSPISGHRSVSWYQQTPGQGLQFLFEYFSETQRNKGNFPGRFSGRQFSNSRSEMNVSTLELGDSALYLCASSLAPTGISSSGSPPRSYEQYFGPGTRLTVT.

The CDR3: CASSGRTGGSEAFF. The CDR3 DNA reads TGTGCCAGCAGTGGACGGACAGGGGGCTCTGAAGCTTTCTTT. The chain joins TRBV11-1 to TRBJ1-1; 11 nucleotides line up with TRBD1. V lost 6 bases to trimming and J lost 6 bases; unmatched junction nucleotides: 6. CDR1 is SGHAT, CDR2 FQDESV, per germline (reference sequence). The CDR3 covers 14 residues.

The chain combines TRBV2 with TRBJ1-1; D gene unclear. Trimming stripped 0 bases from V and 8 bases from J, with 10 bases between. From germline, CDR1 is SNHLY and CDR2 FYNNEI. CDR3 size: 13 residues. The CDR3 region is CASSEAMKTEAFF. CDR3 DNA: TGTGCCAGCAGTGAAGCCATGAAGACCGAAGCTTTCTTT.

J is TRBJ2-7 and V is TRBV7-3; D is ambiguous. Germline V lookup: CDR1 SGHTA, CDR2 FQGTGA. This CDR3 comprises 19 residues. V was trimmed by 4 bases and J by 4 bases, leaving 29 bases between them. This CDR3 reads CASSSSPHPIKHETYEQYF. The CDR3 bases are TGTGCCAGCAGCTCTTCCCCCCATCCCATCAAACACGAGACATACGAGCAGTACTTC.

The chain uses TRBV29-1 and TRBJ2-7, with 8 bases lining up with TRBD1. Trimming removed 4 bases from V and 0 bases from J; junction bases left unmatched: 8. The CDR3 is made up of 15 amino acids. CDR1 and CDR2 (germline): SQVTM, ANQGSEA. CDR3 nucleotide sequence: TGCAGCGTTGGAAGGGACAGGCCTTTCTCCTACGAGCAGTACTTC. Its translation is CSVGRDRPFSYEQYF.

The chain recombines TRBV19 with TRBJ1-5; possibly TRBD1 for D (6 bases). Germline V gene data show CDR1 as LNHDA and CDR2 as SQIVND (reference sequence). V was trimmed by 6 bases and J by 3 bases, leaving 18 bases between them. This CDR3 has 16 residues. The CDR3 DNA reads as TGTGCCAGTAGAGCAGGGGTCTTCTTCCCCAATCAGCCCCAGCATTTT. Amino acid sequence: CASRAGVFFPNQPQHF.

V usage is TRBV5-6 and J usage is TRBJ1-5; D is perhaps TRBD1 (6 bases). CDR1 SGHDT and CDR2 YYEEEE come from the germline V gene. Trimming removed 2 bases at V and 4 bases at J, with 10 bases between. The length of the CDR3 is 14 residues. The DNA of the CDR3 is TGTGCCAGCAGCTTTTATCAGGGGAATCAGCCCCAGCATTTT. Translated, it gives CASSFYQGNQPQHF.